Below, one TCR beta chain is given with its context. Its cognate antigen is unknown. Other nucleotide sequences in the sample specify the same CDR3. This sample is part of a study of cytomegalovirus exposure and HLA in healthy donors. Across the whole study: About 80 million unique TCR sequences came from HLA-typed donors in an early release. Study findings and constraints: TCR beta sequences reportedly predicted the HLA-A and HLA-B alleles of most subjects accurately.

The PCR used 60 Vbeta and 13 Jbeta primers. Assay: immunoSEQ multiplex PCR; the TCRdb copy retains only in-frame clones and omits some. The sample records about 110,000 clones, over 60% being singletons. Germline V gene lookup returns CDR1 SGDLS and CDR2 YYNGEE. Trimming left V 0 bases short and J 1 base short, with 6 bases between. This CDR3 has 14 amino acids. The chain has TRBV9 and TRBJ2-3, with D perhaps matching TRBD1 (5 bases). The sequence came from a man younger than 45 in good health and CMV-seropositive. The specimen sequenced was PBMCs. The CDR3 loop reads CASSVVQGTDTQYF. The CDR3 DNA sequence: TGTGCCAGCAGCGTAGTACAGGGCACAGATACGCAGTATTTT.